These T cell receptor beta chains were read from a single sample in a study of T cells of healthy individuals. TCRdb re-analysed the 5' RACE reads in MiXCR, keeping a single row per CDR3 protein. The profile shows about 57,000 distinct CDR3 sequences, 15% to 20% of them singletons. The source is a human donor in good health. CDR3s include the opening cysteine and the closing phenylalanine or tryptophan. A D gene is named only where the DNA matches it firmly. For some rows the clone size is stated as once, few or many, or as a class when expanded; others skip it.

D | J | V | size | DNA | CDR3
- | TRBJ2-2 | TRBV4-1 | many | TGCGCCAGCAGCCCACCCAACCTTGGGGCTTTCGGGGAGCTGTTTTTT | CASSPPNLGAFGELFF
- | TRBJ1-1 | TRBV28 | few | TGTGCCAGCAGACCCGTGGTCCGGACCACTGAAGCTTTCTTT | CASRPVVRTTEAFF
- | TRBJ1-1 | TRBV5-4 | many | TGTGCCACCTATACAGGGACCACTGAAGCTTTCTTT | CATYTGTTEAFF
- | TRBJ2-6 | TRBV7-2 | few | TGTGCCAGCAGCCTCGGTTCCAGGGTCTCCGGGGCCAACGTCCTGACTTTC | CASSLGSRVSGANVLTF
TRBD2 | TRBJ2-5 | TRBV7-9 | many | TGTGCCAGCAGCTTGGGACTAGCGGGAGGCCCTCGGAGAGAGACCCAGTACTTC | CASSLGLAGGPRRETQYF
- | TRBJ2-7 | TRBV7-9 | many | TGTGCCAGCAGGAGGGACGGTTCCTACGAGCAGTACTTC | CASRRDGSYEQYF
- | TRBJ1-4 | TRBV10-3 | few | TGTGCCATCAGTGAGTCCTCACAGGCAACTAATGAAAAACTGTTTTTT | CAISESSQATNEKLFF
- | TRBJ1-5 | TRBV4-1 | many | TGCGCCAGCAGCCAAGATCAGGAGAGCAATCAGCCCCAGCATTTT | CASSQDQESNQPQHF
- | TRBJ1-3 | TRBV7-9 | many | TGTGCCGCTAGACGGAGCTCTGGAAACACCATATATTTT | CAARRSSGNTIYF
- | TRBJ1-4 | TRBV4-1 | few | TGCGCCAGCAGCCAACTAAACCTGGCTCAACGGGAAAAACTGTTTTTT | CASSQLNLAQREKLFF
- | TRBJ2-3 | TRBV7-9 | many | TGTGCCAGCGATGATCCCACAGATACGCAGTATTTT | CASDDPTDTQYF
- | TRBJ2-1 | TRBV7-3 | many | TGTGCCAGCAGTACCAACAATGAGCAGTTCTTC | CASSTNNEQFF
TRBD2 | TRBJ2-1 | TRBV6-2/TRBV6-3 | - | TGTGCCAGCAGACCGGAAACCGGGACTAGCTCCTACAATGAGCAGTTCTTC | CASRPETGTSSYNEQFF
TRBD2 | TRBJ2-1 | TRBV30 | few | TGTGCCTCCCAGGGGTCTAGCGGGGGCTCCTACAATGAGCAGTTCTTC | CASQGSSGGSYNEQFF
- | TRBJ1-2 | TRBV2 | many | TGTGCCAGCTTGAGGGTCTGGAGGCATAATGGCTACACCTTC | CASLRVWRHNGYTF
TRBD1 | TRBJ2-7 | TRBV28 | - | TGTGCCAGCACTCTAAGCCCGGGACAGGGGTACGAGCAGTACTTC | CASTLSPGQGYEQYF
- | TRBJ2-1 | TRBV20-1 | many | TGCAGTGTTCGGGACACCAGCCCGAATGAGCAGTTCTTC | CSVRDTSPNEQFF
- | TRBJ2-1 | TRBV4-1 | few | TGCGCCAGCAGCCAAGAGATTGGGCCCTACAATGAGCAGTTCTTC | CASSQEIGPYNEQFF
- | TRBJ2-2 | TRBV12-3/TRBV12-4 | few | TGTGCCAGCAACATACAGGGATACAACACCGGGGAGCTGTTTTTT | CASNIQGYNTGELFF
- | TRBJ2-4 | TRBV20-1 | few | TGCAGTGCTAGAGCCGAAGGGGGAGGGGACATTCAGTACTTC | CSARAEGGGDIQYF
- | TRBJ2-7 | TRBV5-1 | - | TGCGCCAGCAGCTTGGCCAGGGTAGAGTCCTACGAGCAGTACTTC | CASSLARVESYEQYF
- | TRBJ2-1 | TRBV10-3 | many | TGTGCCATCAGTGAGAACGGAGACAATGAGCAGTTCTTC | CAISENGDNEQFF
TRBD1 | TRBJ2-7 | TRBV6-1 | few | TGTGCCAGCAGTGCCAGGACAGGTGAGGCCTACGAGCAGTACTTC | CASSARTGEAYEQYF
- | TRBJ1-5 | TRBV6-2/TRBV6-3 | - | TGTGCCAGCAGTTGGGTCGGGGTCGATAGCAATCAGCCACAGAATTTT | CASSWVGVDSNQPQNF
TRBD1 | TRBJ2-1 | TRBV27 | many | TGTGCCAGCAGTTTGAGAGTGAGGACAGGCAACAATGAGCAGTTCTTC | CASSLRVRTGNNEQFF
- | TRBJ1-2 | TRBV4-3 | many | TGCGCCAGCAGCCAGAACCTAGGGCGGGGGCCACAAGGCTACACCTTC | CASSQNLGRGPQGYTF
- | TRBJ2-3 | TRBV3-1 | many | TGTGCCAGCAGCCAACCGGGACTGGGGGGTCGTGGTAGCACAGATACGCAGTATTTT | CASSQPGLGGRGSTDTQYF
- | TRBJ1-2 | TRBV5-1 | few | TGCGCCAGCAGCTCCCGGGGGACGGTCTATGGCTACACCTTC | CASSSRGTVYGYTF
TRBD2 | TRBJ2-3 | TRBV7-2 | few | TGTGCCAGCAGCTCTCGACTAGCGGGAGGATCAGATACGCAGTATTTT | CASSSRLAGGSDTQYF
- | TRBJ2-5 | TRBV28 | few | TGTGCCAGCAGCGTAGCGGTGGAGACCCAGTACTTC | CASSVAVETQYF
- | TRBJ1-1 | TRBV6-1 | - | TGTGCCAGCATACCGAGGAACACTGAAGCTTTCTTT | CASIPRNTEAFF
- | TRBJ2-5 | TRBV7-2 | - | TGTGCCAGCAGCTCCACTAGCTGGGAGACCCAGTACTTC | CASSSTSWETQYF
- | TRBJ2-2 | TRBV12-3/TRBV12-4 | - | TGTGCCAGCAGTCCTCGGACAAGCCGGGAGCTGTTTTTT | CASSPRTSRELFF
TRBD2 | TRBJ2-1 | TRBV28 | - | TGTGCCAGCAGTTTAGCGGCGGCGGGGGGCCTCCGCTCCTACAATGAGCAGTTCTTC | CASSLAAAGGLRSYNEQFF
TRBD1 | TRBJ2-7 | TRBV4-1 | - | TGCGCCAGCAGCCAAGTGAAGGGGGCCCTCTACGAGCAGTACTTC | CASSQVKGALYEQYF
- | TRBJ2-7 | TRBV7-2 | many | TGTGCCAGCAGCACTAACAGGAACGAGCAGTACTTC | CASSTNRNEQYF
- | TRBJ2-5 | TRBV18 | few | TGTGCCAGCTCACCACCGTATGACGGCTGGGCAGGGGAGACCCAGTACTTC | CASSPPYDGWAGETQYF
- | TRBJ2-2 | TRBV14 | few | TGTGCCAGCAGCAACCATTTGCAGGGAAACACCGGGGAGCTGTTTTTT | CASSNHLQGNTGELFF